The 16 T cell receptor beta chains below come from one sample, sequenced in a study of glioma-infiltrating T cells. The iRepertoire nested amplicon-rescue multiplex PCR amplified TCR alpha and beta CDR3s from RNA. TCRdb called the multiplex PCR reads again in MiXCR, with one record for every CDR3 protein. The sample includes fewer than 250,000 distinct CDR3 sequences, more than 30% seen only once; the top ten take roughly 21%. The sample consisted of glioma tissue, nonneoplastic brain tissue, or PBMCs (not recorded which). All receptors derive from a human donor with low-grade glioma or glioblastoma, undergoing nonglioma brain surgery, or in good health (not recorded which).

In its sample, this clonotype was seen many times. A much larger clone sits a single nucleotide away, making a read error possible. The chain joins TRBV6-2 or TRBV6-3 to TRBJ2-7, with D maybe TRBD1 (6 bases). The CDR3 loop spans 13 amino acids. In germline, CDR1 is MNHEY, CDR2 SVGEGT. In nucleotides, the CDR3 is TGTGCCAGCAGTTTCGGACAGTTCTACGAGCGGTACTTC. Translated, it gives CASSFGQFYERYF.

The DNA for the CDR3 is TGTGCCAGCAGTTTCACTCGTTTCCCCAGAGCTACGCAGTATTTT. The encoded protein is CASSFTRFPRATQYF. The chain uses TRBV27 and TRBJ2-3; D gene uncertain. Germline CDR1 is MNHEY and CDR2 is SMNVEV (reference sequence). The V and J ends lost 3 bases and 8 bases respectively, with 18 bases between them. This CDR3 contains 15 residues.

V and J are TRBV29-1 and TRBJ1-4; 8 bases fit TRBD1. Germline V gene lookup returns CDR1 SQVTM and CDR2 ANQGSEA. The CDR3 extends over 13 amino acids. V was pared by 7 bases and J by 5 bases, with 6 bases of the junction left unmatched. For the CDR3, the DNA is TGCAGCGGGCGGGACAGGAGGAATGAAAAACTGTTTTTT. It specifies CSGRDRRNEKLFF.

This clonotype occurred once. V usage is TRBV18 and J usage is TRBJ2-1; the D is unclear. V lost 3 bases and J 0 bases, leaving 6 bases between the germline ends. CDR1 KGHSH and CDR2 LQKENI come from the germline V gene. The CDR3 consists of 14 residues. The CDR3, as DNA: TGTGCCAGCTCACCCGCGATCTCCTACAATGAGCAGTTCTTC. It translates to CASSPAISYNEQFF.

Ten or more counts support this clonotype. This chain links TRBV20-1 with TRBJ1-1, with unresolved D. Between the trimmed V and J ends, which lost 1 base and 2 bases, there was a span of 8 bases. The CDR3 consists of 13 residues. Germline assignment: CDR1 DFQATT and CDR2 SNEGSKA (reference sequence). The CDR3 coding sequence is TGCAGTGCTAGAGTGGGGAGAAACACTGAAGCTTTCTTT. This gives the protein CSARVGRNTEAFF.

This clonotype was detected only a few times. This chain connects TRBV7-6 to TRBJ2-5, with a weak D call TRBD1 (5 bases). Germline CDR1 and CDR2: SGHVS and FNYEAQ. The CDR3 is made up of 12 amino acids. V was pared by 4 bases and J by 6 bases, with 9 bases between. The CDR3 DNA follows: TGTGCCAGCAGCTACCTGGGGCAGACCCAGTACTTC. Encoded protein: CASSYLGQTQYF.

This clonotype was counted ten times or more. The rearrangement uses TRBV20-1 and TRBJ2-3; 12 bases align to TRBD2. Per germline, CDR1 DFQATT and CDR2 SNEGSKA (reference sequence). The CDR3 extends over 16 amino acids. J lost 3 bases, V lost 6 bases, and 10 bases had no gene match. CDR3 DNA sequence: TGCAGTGCGACCCCTCTAGCGGGAGGGCCGACAGATACGCAGTATTTT. Amino acids: CSATPLAGGPTDTQYF.

Of note for this clonotype: One end of the junction varies from germline; a read error may be responsible. This chain joins TRBV6-2 or TRBV6-3 and TRBJ1-5; the D gene is possibly TRBD1 (5 bases). Germline V gives CDR1 MNHEY, CDR2 SVGEGT. The CDR3 totals 15 residues. The CDR3 region is CASRGLVGGGQPQHF. Here the CDR3 DNA reads TGCGCCAGCAGAGGTTTAGTGGGGGGAGGCCAGCCCCAGCATTTT.

The table lists this clonotype with a few counts. The J gene is TRBJ2-3, the V gene TRBV9; D remains ambiguous. V lost 0 bases to trimming and J lost 0 bases, with 8 bases between them. The CDR3 contains 15 residues. The germline CDR1 and CDR2 sequences are SGDLS and YYNGEE. CDR3 nucleotide sequence: TGTGCCAGCAGCGTAGGAATATCTAGCACAGATACGCAGTATTTT. Amino acid sequence: CASSVGISSTDTQYF.

Note on this clonotype: One base away lies a much larger clone, so this may be a sequencing read error. V usage is TRBV19 and J usage is TRBJ1-1; D remains ambiguous. V lost 3 bases and J lost 13, with 21 bases in between. The CDR3 contains 14 residues. The germline V gene encodes CDR1 LNHDA and CDR2 SQIVND (reference sequence). CDR3: CASSIGREPSEDFF. As DNA, the CDR3 is TGTGCCAGTAGTATCGGACGGGAACCGAGTGAGGATTTCTTT.

This clonotype turned up a few times. This chain links TRBV7-8 with TRBJ2-3, with no clear D. The ends were cut back, 3 bases at V and 6 bases at J, with 10 bases in the middle. The CDR3 is made up of 13 amino acids. In germline, CDR1 is SGHVS, CDR2 FQNEAQ. For the CDR3, the DNA is TGTGCCAGCAGCTTCTCCTACTCGGATACGCAGTATTTT. As protein: CASSFSYSDTQYF.

This clonotype turned up a few times. The chain carries TRBV18 and TRBJ1-3; 7 nucleotides align to TRBD1. Germline-derived CDR1 and CDR2 are KGHSH and LQKENI. With 3 bases clipped from V and 1 base from J, the junction kept 3 bases outside the gene matches. The CDR3 is made up of 15 amino acids. In DNA, the CDR3 is TGTGCCAGCTCACCCGTGACAGGGTCTGGAAACACCATATATTTT. It codes for CASSPVTGSGNTIYF.

This clonotype has ten or more counts. This chain uses TRBV4-1 with TRBJ2-3; D gene ambiguous. V lost 0 bases, J lost 2 bases, and 6 bases lay in between. The CDR3 has 14 residues. The V gene's germline CDR1 is MGHRA and CDR2 YSYEKL. In nucleotides, the CDR3 is TGCGCCAGCAGCCAAGATAGCTACACAGATACGCAGTATTTT. Protein sequence: CASSQDSYTDTQYF.

This clonotype appeared many times. V gene TRBV15 combines with J gene TRBJ1-5; D is perhaps TRBD1 (5 bases). The CDR3 is 17 amino acids. CDR1 is LNHNV, CDR2 YYDKDF, per germline (reference sequence). Trimming stripped 0 bases from V and 2 bases from J, with 14 bases between. The CDR3 DNA sequence: TGTGCCACCAGCAGAGATTACGGGGCAGGTGGCAATCAGCCCCAGCATTTT. Its protein is CATSRDYGAGGNQPQHF. The full variable domain, rest sourced from reference TRBV15 and TRBJ1-5, is DAMVIQNPRYQVTQFGKPVTLSCSQTLNHNVMYWYQQKSSQAPKLLFHYYDKDFNNEADTPDNFQSRRPNTSFCFLDIRSPGLGDTAMYLCATSRDYGAGGNQPQHFGDGTRLSIL.

To note about this clonotype: A junction end diverges from the germline sequence, so it may reflect a read error. The chain employs TRBV4-1 and TRBJ1-6; unclear D gene. This CDR3 contains 14 residues. CDR1 and CDR2 from the germline V gene are MGHRA and YSYEKL. As DNA, the CDR3 is TGCGCCAGCAGGCAAGATCACAACCGCTCACCCCTCCACTTT. It yields the protein CASRQDHNRSPLHF.

The sample holds many counts of this clonotype. The chain employs TRBV4-1 and TRBJ2-1; D may be TRBD2 (5 bases). Germline V gene lookup returns CDR1 MGHRA and CDR2 YSYEKL. The CDR3 has 14 residues. Between the trimmed V and J ends, which lost 1 base and 3 bases, there was a span of 7 bases. CDR3: CASSQGTRYNEQFF. CDR3 bases: TGCGCCAGCAGCCAAGGGACTCGCTACAATGAGCAGTTCTTC.